The 18 T cell receptor beta chains below all came from one sample that was sequenced in a study of post-analysis software for immune sequencing data. Sequencing libraries made from TCR beta cDNA carried unique molecular identifiers. Each CDR3 protein is one row after TCRdb ran MiXCR on the PCR reads. The table has 400,000 to 500,000 distinct CDR3 sequences, approximately 38% seen once. General study results and limits: Patients showed TRBV5-6, TRBV5-1 and TRBV20-1 among five TRBV segments more frequent than in controls.

Their target antigens are unknown. The sample comprised blood. Receptors originate from a girl aged 2-15 years with multiple sclerosis.

The V gene is TRBV28, the J gene TRBJ2-3; 16 bases map to TRBD2. The CDR3 loop spans 18 amino acids. V shed 5 bases and J 0 bases; nucleotides not matched to a gene: 5. Germline V gene sequence: CDR1 MDHEN, CDR2 SYDVKM. CDR3 DNA sequence: TGTGCCAGCAGTAAGGGACTAGCGGGAGGGTCTAGCACAGATACGCAGTATTTT. This codes for CASSKGLAGGSSTDTQYF. The variable domain in full, completed from reference TRBV28 and TRBJ2-3, reads DVKVTQSSRYLVKRTGEKVFLECVQDMDHENMFWYRQDPGLGLRLIYFSYDVKMKEKGDIPEGYSVSREKKERFSLILESASTNQTSMYLCASSKGLAGGSSTDTQYFGPGTRLTVL.

V usage is TRBV18 and J usage is TRBJ2-7; maybe TRBD2 (5 bases). This CDR3 is built from 17 residues. CDR1 is KGHSH and CDR2 is LQKENI in the germline V gene. V lost 2 bases and J lost 2, with 19 bases in between. As DNA, the CDR3 is TGTGCCAGCTCACCAATCGGAGGTTTGGAGAGCCCCTACGAGCAGTACTTC. It encodes CASSPIGGLESPYEQYF.

This chain joins TRBV12-3 or TRBV12-4 and TRBJ2-1; TRBD2 might be the D (6 bases). This CDR3 is 12 amino acids long. V shed 5 bases and J shed 7 bases, with 9 bases lying between them. The CDR3 spells CASSHLANEQFF. Written as DNA, the CDR3 is TGTGCCAGCAGTCACCTAGCGAATGAGCAGTTCTTC.

This clonotype was counted between two and nine times. The rearrangement joins TRBV6-1 to TRBJ1-2; no reliable D call. Trimming took 1 base from V and 1 from J, leaving 10 bases between them. Germline V CDR1 and CDR2: MNHNS, SASEGT. This CDR3 comprises 15 residues. The CDR3 is CASSEVPRRNYGYTF. The CDR3 region has the DNA TGTGCCAGCAGTGAAGTCCCCAGGCGTAACTATGGCTACACCTTC.

This clonotype came up once. The chain carries TRBV5-1 and TRBJ2-1; 7 nucleotides line up with TRBD2. The CDR3 has 16 residues. Looked up from germline, CDR1 is SGHRS and CDR2 is YFSETQ. Trimming removed 1 base from V and 1 base from J; junction bases left unmatched: 5. The CDR3 spells CASSLRGGFSYNEQFF. The CDR3 nucleotides are TGCGCCAGCAGCTTGAGGGGAGGGTTTTCCTACAATGAGCAGTTCTTC.

This clonotype was picked up a small number of times. The chain recombines TRBV27 with TRBJ2-3; 11 bases fit TRBD2. This CDR3 is 16 amino acids long. Germline assignment: CDR1 MNHEY and CDR2 SMNVEV (reference sequence). V lost 3 bases to trimming and J lost 11 bases; unmatched junction nucleotides: 13. The chain's CDR3 is CASSLGSGRAGEKQYF. The CDR3 DNA sequence: TGTGCCAGCAGTTTGGGTAGCGGGAGGGCCGGGGAGAAGCAGTATTTT.

The sample holds a few counts of this clonotype. The chain is built from TRBV10-3 and TRBJ2-1; D possibly corresponds to TRBD1 (5 bases). CDR1 ENHRY and CDR2 SYGVKD come from the germline V gene. The CDR3 is 13 amino acids. V lost 7 bases and J 0 bases, leaving 7 bases between the germline ends. The CDR3 DNA sequence: TGTGCCATCAAGGGGTTCTCCTACAATGAGCAGTTCTTC. Its protein product is CAIKGFSYNEQFF.

The J gene is TRBJ2-5, the V gene TRBV6-1; 14 bases match TRBD2. V lost 5 bases, J lost 5 bases, and 10 bases stayed unmatched. The germline CDR1 and CDR2 sequences are MNHNS and SASEGT. This CDR3 is built from 17 residues. CDR3 DNA sequence: TGTGCCAGCAGTCTCCAGACTAGCGGGAGGGCCAGGGAGACCCAGTACTTC. This translates into CASSLQTSGRARETQYF.

This clonotype has only a few counts. The rearrangement uses TRBV4-3 and TRBJ1-4; D is possibly TRBD1 (6 bases). Trimming took off 1 base at V and 0 bases at J, with 18 bases between the two ends. The CDR3 has 19 residues. The germline V gene encodes CDR1 LGHNA and CDR2 YSLEER. CDR3 residues: CASSQGFRGVITTNEKLFF. The CDR3 bases are TGCGCCAGCAGCCAAGGGTTCAGGGGAGTTATCACAACTAATGAAAAACTGTTTTTT.

CDR3 in DNA: TGTGCCAGCAGCGAGACTAGCGGGGGAGCCTACGAGCAGTACTTC. Its protein is CASSETSGGAYEQYF. The gene calls are TRBV7-6 and TRBJ2-5; 12 bases are shared with TRBD2. The last part of the DNA fits TRBJ2-7 better; the J call may be wrong. This CDR3 has 15 residues. CDR1 SGHVS and CDR2 FNYEAQ come from the germline V gene.

There are a few counts of this clonotype. The chain combines TRBV7-8 with TRBJ2-5, with D hard to call. CDR3 length: 12 residues. Germline CDR1 is SGHVS and CDR2 is FQNEAQ. V gave up 3 bases and J gave up 3 bases, with 5 bases separating them. The CDR3 loop reads CASSFWEETQYF. The DNA for the CDR3 is TGTGCCAGCAGCTTTTGGGAAGAGACCCAGTACTTC.

This clonotype was seen repeatedly, ten times or more. The genes are TRBV5-1 and TRBJ2-7; the D gene could be TRBD1 or TRBD2 (5 bases each). This CDR3 has 13 residues. Trimming stripped 4 bases from V and 2 bases from J, with 10 bases between. Germline values: CDR1 SGHRS, CDR2 YFSETQ. This chain's CDR3 is CASSPGPAYEQYF. CDR3 nucleotide sequence: TGCGCCAGCAGCCCGGGACCAGCCTACGAGCAGTACTTC.

This clonotype turned up a few times. The rearrangement uses TRBV29-1 and TRBJ2-1, with D perhaps TRBD1 (5 bases). V was pared by 5 bases and J by 6 bases, with 11 bases between. Germline V lookup: CDR1 SQVTM, CDR2 ANQGSEA. The CDR3 loop spans 12 amino acids. The CDR3 nucleotides read TGCAGCGTTCCAGGGATCCCCAATGAGCAGTTCTTC. Translating gives CSVPGIPNEQFF.

The chain has TRBV2 and TRBJ2-3; D is possibly TRBD1 or TRBD2 (5 bases each). The ends were cut back, 0 bases at V and 6 bases at J, with 22 bases in the middle. Germline CDR1 SNHLY, CDR2 FYNNEI. CDR3 size: 18 residues. The CDR3 DNA reads as TGTGCCAGCAGTGAAGCGCATCCGGTTTGGGGGTTCGGTGATACGCAGTATTTT. Amino acid sequence: CASSEAHPVWGFGDTQYF. Complete variable domain (other parts from reference TRBV2 and TRBJ2-3): EPEVTQTPSHQVTQMGQEVILRCVPISNHLYFYWYRQILGQKVEFLVSFYNNEISEKSEIFDDQFSVERPDGSNFTLKIRSTKLEDSAMYFCASSEAHPVWGFGDTQYFGPGTRLTVL.

The rearrangement links TRBV28 to TRBJ2-7; D gene unclear. Germline loops: CDR1 MDHEN, CDR2 SYDVKM. The germline V and J ends were trimmed by 1 base and 3 bases, with 10 bases remaining between them. The CDR3 covers 14 residues. Here the CDR3 reads CASSLSGRFYEQYF. DNA for the CDR3: TGTGCCAGCAGTTTATCTGGCAGGTTCTACGAGCAGTACTTC.

This clonotype was picked up a small number of times. The chain recombines TRBV3-1 with TRBJ2-1, with TRBD2 matching 11 bases. After removal of 8 bases from V and 8 bases from J, the junction contained 8 bases not matched to a gene. The CDR3 spans 14 residues. Germline CDR1 LGHDT, CDR2 YNNKEL (reference sequence). The CDR3: CASAISGGAYEQFF. CDR3 nucleotides: TGTGCCAGCGCAATTAGCGGGGGGGCCTATGAGCAGTTCTTC.

V usage is TRBV7-2 and J usage is TRBJ2-2; TRBD2 matches 12 bases. The ends lost 1 base at V and 5 bases at J; junction bases unmatched: 8. Looked up from germline, CDR1 is SGHTA and CDR2 is FQGNSA. The CDR3 is 18 amino acids. The CDR3 bases are TGTGCCAGCAGCTTAGTAGTGACTAGCGGGGGATGGACCGGGGAGCTGTTTTTT. Protein sequence: CASSLVVTSGGWTGELFF.

This clonotype was seen a handful of times. The chain is built from TRBV24-1 and TRBJ2-3; D call uncertain. This CDR3 region has 14 residues. CDR1 and CDR2 (germline): KGHDR, SFDVKD. The V end lost 7 bases, the J end lost 3 bases, and 13 bases lay between the germline ends. The CDR3 DNA reads as TGTGCCACCAGGGATCAGGAAGCAACAGATACGCAGTATTTT. This translates into CATRDQEATDTQYF.